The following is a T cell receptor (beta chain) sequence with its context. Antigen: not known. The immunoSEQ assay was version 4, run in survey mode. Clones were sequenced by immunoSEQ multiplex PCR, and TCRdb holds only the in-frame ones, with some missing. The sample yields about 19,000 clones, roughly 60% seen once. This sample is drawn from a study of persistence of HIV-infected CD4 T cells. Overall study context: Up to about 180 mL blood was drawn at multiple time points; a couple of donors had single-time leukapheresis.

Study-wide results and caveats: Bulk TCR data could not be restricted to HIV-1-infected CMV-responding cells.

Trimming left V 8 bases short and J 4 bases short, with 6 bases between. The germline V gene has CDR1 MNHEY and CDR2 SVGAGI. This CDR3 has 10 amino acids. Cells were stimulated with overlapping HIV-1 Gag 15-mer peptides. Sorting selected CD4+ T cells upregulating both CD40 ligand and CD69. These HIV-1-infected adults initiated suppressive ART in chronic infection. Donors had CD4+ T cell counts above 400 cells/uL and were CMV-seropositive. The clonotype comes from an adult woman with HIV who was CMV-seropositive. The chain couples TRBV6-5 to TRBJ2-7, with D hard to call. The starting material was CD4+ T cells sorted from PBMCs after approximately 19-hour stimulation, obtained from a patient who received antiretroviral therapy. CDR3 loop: CASRGYEQYV. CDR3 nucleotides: TGTGCCAGCCGCGGTTACGAGCAGTACGTC.